These T cell receptor beta chains were read from a single sample in a study of blood T cell repertoires in COVID-19. TCRdb keeps only in-frame clones here, not all; method: immunoSEQ multiplex PCR. Of approximately 97,000 clones in the sample, over 75% were seen once. The sequenced sample was peripheral blood. The source of these receptors is a man in his 60s with acute or convalescent COVID-19. Both conserved end residues are part of each CDR3.

v_call: TRBV30; cdr3_aa: CAWSSGGGGQPQHF
v_call: TRBV7-2; cdr3_aa: CASSIVRGNTIYF
v_call: TRBV3-1/TRBV3-2; cdr3_aa: CASSTVQETQYF
v_call: TRBV4-3; cdr3_aa: CASSQESGGASSSYNSPLHF
v_call: TRBV11-2; cdr3_aa: CASSSGNGFVSYEQYF
v_call: TRBV2; cdr3_aa: CASRTVRGGRFYEQYF
v_call: TRBV7-2; cdr3_aa: CASSLVAGGLGGELFF
v_call: TRBV10-3; cdr3_aa: CASYNPSGANVLTF
v_call: TRBV6-5; cdr3_aa: CASSSPGQGGNQPQHF
v_call: TRBV6-5; cdr3_aa: CASKDRVTYNEQFF
v_call: TRBV6-1; cdr3_aa: CASSYLSWRNEQFF
v_call: TRBV3-1/TRBV3-2; cdr3_aa: CASSQGAQANYGYTF
v_call: TRBV18; cdr3_aa: CASSYVSNTEAFF
v_call: TRBV11-3; cdr3_aa: CASSVTTSTDTQYF
v_call: TRBV5-5; cdr3_aa: CASTPTGGRSQPQHF
v_call: TRBV4-3; cdr3_aa: CASSPGTSGGSYNEQFF
v_call: TRBV7-8; cdr3_aa: CASSLTDPRQGGEQYF
v_call: TRBV6-2/TRBV6-3; cdr3_aa: CASSYWGLAGTYNEQFF
v_call: TRBV5-8; cdr3_aa: CASSLASGSSSGTQYF
v_call: TRBV7-2; cdr3_aa: CASSLAAGTRGYTF
v_call: TRBV5-5; cdr3_aa: CASSFPGTRSYEQYF
v_call: TRBV9; cdr3_aa: CASSAGDRGSYEQYF
v_call: TRBV28; cdr3_aa: CASSPGSRGEKLFF
v_call: TRBV5-6; cdr3_aa: CASSFTSLVYNEQFF
v_call: TRBV3-1/TRBV3-2; cdr3_aa: CASSLLTPGNTEAFF
v_call: TRBV2; cdr3_aa: CASSSGWANYGYTF
v_call: TRBV7-9; cdr3_aa: CASSLVGQGVAFF
v_call: TRBV11-2; cdr3_aa: CASSFTGRHQETQYF
v_call: TRBV5-1; cdr3_aa: CASSSGAGDTQYF
v_call: TRBV4-1; cdr3_aa: CASRPQGRKYQETQYF
v_call: TRBV9; cdr3_aa: CASSVRLAASTDTQYF
v_call: TRBV25-1; cdr3_aa: CATSHPGFPEQYF
v_call: TRBV19; cdr3_aa: CASSWTSGIYEQYF
v_call: TRBV29-1; cdr3_aa: CSVEVVGQENYEQYF
v_call: TRBV11-2; cdr3_aa: CASSLLEQGALPITDTQYF
v_call: TRBV27; cdr3_aa: CASGESGSYNEQFF
v_call: TRBV7-2; cdr3_aa: CASSVGLTVGELFF
v_call: TRBV7-9; cdr3_aa: CAGSQSNYGYTF
v_call: TRBV7-8; cdr3_aa: CASSLVSVIETQYF
v_call: TRBV6-6; cdr3_aa: CASSSNRDYQRYEQYF
v_call: TRBV27; cdr3_aa: CASSTRTSGGDYGEQYF
v_call: TRBV19; cdr3_aa: CASSTPGTPIWGSPLHF
v_call: TRBV19; cdr3_aa: CASSTTGTYGYTF
v_call: TRBV6-5; cdr3_aa: CASSYSYVGAYEQYF
v_call: TRBV7-2; cdr3_aa: CASSASQETQYF
v_call: TRBV7-2; cdr3_aa: CASSLNGPSHNEQFF
v_call: TRBV5-4; cdr3_aa: CAISRGRVTDTQYF
v_call: TRBV27; cdr3_aa: CASQPRPEYNEQFF
v_call: TRBV12-3/TRBV12-4; cdr3_aa: CASRDRVDYGYTF
v_call: TRBV14; cdr3_aa: CASSQGWETQYF
v_call: TRBV28; cdr3_aa: CASSRDRGLNEQFF
v_call: TRBV4-3; cdr3_aa: CASSQELDSYQPQHF
v_call: TRBV5-6; cdr3_aa: CASSLHRRNTEAFF